This is a list of T cell receptor beta chains from one sample in a study of T cell responses to AZD1222 COVID-19 vaccine. Repertoires were generated with immunoSEQ multiplex PCR, while TCRdb's copy carries only in-frame clones and drops some. Of fewer than 300,000 clones listed, approximately 95% are singletons. Sequences were derived from peripheral blood, sampled on day 0 of AZD1222 vaccination. These receptors originate from an adult in good health. Each CDR3 is given with its conserved first and last residue. A D gene is named only where the DNA matches it firmly. Clone size is shown for a subset of rows, as once, few, many or a class of expanded clone.

V gene	D gene	J gene	clone size	CDR3 protein	CDR3 DNA
TRBV19	TRBD1	TRBJ2-3	NA	CASSGGQGSTDTQYF	TGTGCCAGTAGTGGGGGACAGGGGAGCACAGATACGCAGTATTTT
TRBV7-9	NA	TRBJ2-1	once	CASSLAAAEQFF	TGTGCCAGCAGCTTAGCAGCGGCCGAGCAGTTCTTC
TRBV6-6	NA	TRBJ2-7	NA	CASSYGTGNRYEQYF	TGTGCCAGCAGTTACGGAACAGGGAATCGGTACGAGCAGTACTTC
TRBV7-2	NA	TRBJ2-1	NA	CASSPKSGFYNEQFF	TGTGCCAGCAGCCCTAAGAGCGGGTTCTACAATGAGCAGTTCTTC
TRBV14	TRBD2	TRBJ2-1	NA	CASSQDWASGRDNEQFF	TGTGCCAGCAGCCAAGATTGGGCTAGCGGGAGGGACAATGAGCAGTTCTTC
TRBV10-3	NA	TRBJ2-3	once	CALSKAGGPDTQYF	TGTGCCCTTTCGAAAGCCGGGGGGCCTGATACGCAGTATTTT
TRBV6-5	TRBD1	TRBJ1-1	NA	CASSQDRGDTEAFF	TGTGCCAGCAGTCAGGACAGGGGGGACACTGAAGCTTTCTTT
TRBV4-2	TRBD1	TRBJ1-5	NA	CASSQDMGTVQPQHF	TGTGCCAGCAGCCAAGATATGGGGACAGTTCAGCCCCAGCATTTT
TRBV15	TRBD1	TRBJ1-5	few	CATSRDGGTAPNQPQHF	TGTGCCACCAGCAGAGATGGAGGGACAGCACCTAATCAGCCCCAGCATTTT
TRBV27	NA	TRBJ1-5	NA	CASSLSTHQPQHF	TGTGCCAGCAGTTTATCAACGCATCAGCCCCAGCATTTT
TRBV28	NA	TRBJ2-6	NA	CASSALGRSGANVLTF	TGTGCCAGCAGTGCGCTTGGACGGTCTGGGGCCAACGTCCTGACTTTC
TRBV2	NA	TRBJ2-7	NA	CASRKGDEQYF	TGTGCCAGCAGAAAAGGCGACGAGCAGTACTTC
TRBV11-2	NA	TRBJ2-5	NA	CASSPRETQYF	TGTGCCAGCAGCCCTCGGGAGACCCAGTACTTC
TRBV5-4	NA	TRBJ2-2	NA	CASSFIKGGAGELFF	TGTGCCAGCAGCTTCATCAAGGGTGGTGCCGGGGAGCTGTTTTTT
TRBV5-1	TRBD2	TRBJ2-1	once	CASSFPRGGGTYNEQFF	TGCGCCAGCAGCTTTCCGAGGGGCGGGGGGACCTACAATGAGCAGTTCTTC
TRBV6-2/TRBV6-3	NA	TRBJ2-5	NA	CASSPPGLETQYF	TGTGCCAGCAGTCCCCCGGGTTTAGAGACCCAGTACTTC